This entry is about one T cell receptor beta chain. This specimen belongs to a study of blood T cell repertoires in COVID-19. At the level of the study: COVID-19 samples, acute and convalescent, were from the United States, Italy and Spain.

The protocol was immunoSEQ multiplex PCR, while the TCRdb copy is restricted to in-frame clones and leaves out a portion. The data show 250,000 or so clones, with 91% seen just once and 1.2% held by the top ten. With V trimmed by 5 bases and J by 4 bases, 9 bases remained unmatched. The germline V gene has CDR1 SEHNR and CDR2 FQNEAQ (reference sequence). CDR3 length: 16 residues. Material: PBMCs or T cells enriched from blood (not recorded which). The chain carries TRBV7-9 and TRBJ1-5; TRBD1 aligns across 9 bases. The sequence derives from a human donor in a cohort exposed to, infected with or recovered from COVID-19 (not recorded which). The donor label of this sample is uncertain. The CDR3 region has the DNA TGTGCCAGCAGCCGTACAGGGGGCCCCCGTAATCAGCCCCAGCATTTT. It is translated as CASSRTGGPRNQPQHF.